Each of the 9 T cell receptor beta chains below was sequenced from the same sample in a study of T cell responses to AZD1222 COVID-19 vaccine. Only in-frame clones appear in the TCRdb table, and some are missing; sequencing was by immunoSEQ multiplex PCR. The sample has 200,000 or so clones; 80% to 90% are singletons. The specimen was peripheral blood, collected on day 0 of AZD1222 vaccination. The receptors come from an adult in good health.

The chain carries TRBV5-4 and TRBJ2-5, with D perhaps given as TRBD1 or TRBD2 (6 bases each). CDR1 is SGHNT, CDR2 YYREEE, per germline (reference sequence). The CDR3 runs 13 residues. V was cut by 0 bases and J by 6 bases, with 9 bases left in between. The CDR3, as DNA: TGTGCCAGCAGCTTGGAGGGGGGAAAGACCCAGTACTTC. Translated, it gives CASSLEGGKTQYF.

The CDR3 DNA reads as TGTGCCAGCAGCTCGGGACTAGCGGGAGATTTGGGAGCCGGGGATACGCAGTATTTT. Residues: CASSSGLAGDLGAGDTQYF. The chain joins TRBV7-2 to TRBJ2-3; 14 bases map to TRBD2. The germline gives CDR1 SGHTA, CDR2 FQGNSA. Trimming at V came to 4 bases and at J to 6 bases, leaving 15 bases not matched to a gene. This CDR3 is built from 19 residues.

J is TRBJ1-5 and V is TRBV6-5, with 8 bases identical to TRBD1. Germline V lookup: CDR1 MNHEY, CDR2 SVGAGI. The V gene end was trimmed by 10 bases and the J gene end by 4 bases; junction bases not matched to a gene: 12. This CDR3 has 15 residues. CDR3 sequence reads: CATGPPDRVNQPQHF. DNA for the CDR3: TGTGCCACAGGACCGCCGGACAGGGTTAATCAGCCCCAGCATTTT.

The chain is built from TRBV6-5 and TRBJ1-5; 11 bases line up with TRBD1. This CDR3 region has 15 residues. The junction had 7 bases not matched to a gene; V was cut back by 6 bases and J by 6 bases. Germline V gene data show CDR1 as MNHEY and CDR2 as SVGAGI. CDR3 protein: CASRTGTGGSQPQHF. The DNA for the CDR3 is TGTGCCAGCAGAACCGGGACAGGGGGTAGTCAGCCCCAGCATTTT.

The chain carries TRBV27 and TRBJ1-2; 9 bases match TRBD1. This CDR3 spans 17 amino acids. Germline V gene lookup returns CDR1 MNHEY and CDR2 SMNVEV (reference sequence). With 8 bases clipped from V and 4 bases from J, the junction kept 17 bases outside the gene matches. CDR3 amino acids: CASRKMGDRAHGYGYTF. DNA for the CDR3: TGTGCCAGCCGTAAAATGGGGGACAGGGCTCACGGCTATGGCTACACCTTC.

This rearrangement joins TRBV19 to TRBJ1-5; D not certain. V was cut by 6 bases and J by 1 base, with 13 bases left in between. This CDR3 has 15 residues. In germline, CDR1 is LNHDA, CDR2 SQIVND (reference sequence). DNA for the CDR3: TGTGCCAGTAGCGTCGGTCAGACGAGCAATCAGCCCCAGCATTTT. Protein product: CASSVGQTSNQPQHF.

This clone came up once. The chain couples TRBV5-1 to TRBJ2-2; D is unclear. V lost 3 bases and J 4 bases, leaving 7 bases between the germline ends. Germline V gene data show CDR1 as SGHRS and CDR2 as YFSETQ. The CDR3 contains 13 residues. The CDR3 region has the DNA TGCGCCAGCAGCTCGCAAGGCACCGGGGAGCTGTTTTTT. This sequence encodes CASSSQGTGELFF.

The genes are TRBV18 and TRBJ2-1; 10 nucleotides match TRBD2. Germline values: CDR1 KGHSH, CDR2 LQKENI. The CDR3 length is 17 residues. Trimming at V came to 6 bases and at J to 1 base, leaving 9 bases not matched to a gene. The CDR3 here is CASSVASGGTSYNEQFF. CDR3 sequence (DNA): TGTGCCAGCTCGGTGGCTAGCGGGGGCACTTCCTACAATGAGCAGTTCTTC.

This chain connects TRBV11-2 to TRBJ1-5; no reliable D call. V lost 7 bases, J lost 3 bases, and 22 bases lay in between. This CDR3 has 17 residues. The germline CDR1 and CDR2 sequences are SGHAT and FQNNGV. In nucleotides, the CDR3 is TGTGCCAGCAAAAAGGCGGGGAAGAGCACCCCCAATCAGCCCCAGCATTTT. Residues: CASKKAGKSTPNQPQHF.